Listed below are T cell receptor beta chains from one sample, sequenced in a study of blood T cell repertoires in COVID-19. Sequenced by immunoSEQ multiplex PCR; TCRdb stores in-frame clones only, minus some. The sample holds around 460,000 clones, 80% to 90% seen once. Sequenced sample: peripheral blood. Receptors were obtained from a man aged 18 to 29 with COVID-19, enrolled during active disease. The conserved cysteine and the conserved F or W are not part of the CDR3 here. Fields, in order: J gene, V gene, clone size, CDR3 protein. Expanded clones are given a class, and other clones once, few, many or no size at all.

J: TRBJ1-1
V: TRBV12-3/TRBV12-4
size: NA
CDR3: ASITGENTEAF

J: TRBJ2-7
V: TRBV7-9
size: NA
CDR3: ASSPRGSGGYEQY

J: TRBJ2-7
V: TRBV5-1
size: NA
CDR3: ASSVEYGAEQY

J: TRBJ1-2
V: TRBV6-5
size: NA
CDR3: ASSPLGTAQSYT

J: TRBJ1-5
V: TRBV30
size: NA
CDR3: AWSREGNQPQH

J: TRBJ1-2
V: TRBV3-1/TRBV3-2
size: NA
CDR3: ASSQPDYGYT

J: TRBJ2-7
V: TRBV5-1
size: NA
CDR3: ASSLLLAYEQY

J: TRBJ2-3
V: TRBV6-5
size: NA
CDR3: ASSASSGRTDTQY

J: TRBJ2-7
V: TRBV5-5
size: once
CDR3: ASSHPGLAPYEQY

J: TRBJ2-1
V: TRBV3-1/TRBV3-2
size: NA
CDR3: ASSVNPVGLAGVSGSYNEQF

J: TRBJ2-4
V: TRBV10-3
size: NA
CDR3: AISEGQLPGIQY

J: TRBJ2-6
V: TRBV6-5
size: NA
CDR3: ASSSGGSGANVLT

J: TRBJ2-3
V: TRBV6-5
size: NA
CDR3: ASSYSIPLGGDTQY

J: TRBJ1-2
V: TRBV5-5
size: NA
CDR3: ASSPPGLQGLDYGYT

J: TRBJ2-5
V: TRBV2
size: NA
CDR3: ASSGNRVGETQY

J: TRBJ2-1
V: TRBV4-1
size: few
CDR3: ASSQVAPRGGSIYNEQF

J: TRBJ1-5
V: TRBV6-5
size: NA
CDR3: ASSPRRGSNQPQH

J: TRBJ2-2
V: TRBV7-9
size: NA
CDR3: ASSLLGTGELF

J: TRBJ1-1
V: TRBV7-9
size: NA
CDR3: ASSQGDIIMNTEAF

J: TRBJ2-7
V: TRBV5-1
size: few
CDR3: ASSPTDGAYEQY

J: TRBJ1-2
V: TRBV29-1
size: NA
CDR3: SVPGQANYGYT

J: TRBJ1-2
V: TRBV4-2
size: NA
CDR3: ASSGTQGLNYGYT

J: TRBJ2-3
V: TRBV7-9
size: NA
CDR3: ASSHTGGTPVAQY

J: TRBJ2-3
V: TRBV27
size: NA
CDR3: ASSPTSGSPDTQY

J: TRBJ2-5
V: TRBV29-1
size: NA
CDR3: SVAGQVIKETQY

J: TRBJ2-7
V: TRBV27
size: many
CDR3: ASSRTSGTSYEQY

J: TRBJ2-5
V: TRBV27
size: NA
CDR3: ASSLQVEETQY

J: TRBJ2-1
V: TRBV19
size: NA
CDR3: ASSQGGGGYNEQF

J: TRBJ2-5
V: TRBV11-2
size: NA
CDR3: ASSNSVGRTGMVRETQY

J: TRBJ2-1
V: TRBV6-5
size: NA
CDR3: ASRLDHSYNEQF

J: TRBJ2-7
V: TRBV5-1
size: once
CDR3: ASSLAPGGREQY

J: TRBJ2-1
V: TRBV19
size: NA
CDR3: ASSITSGNYNEQF

J: TRBJ2-7
V: TRBV7-8
size: once
CDR3: ASSSRGSYEQY

J: TRBJ1-4
V: TRBV2
size: NA
CDR3: ASSEWGPEKLF

J: TRBJ2-1
V: TRBV7-2
size: NA
CDR3: ASSKGYRSYNEQF

J: TRBJ1-1
V: TRBV15
size: NA
CDR3: ATRIGAGVRTEAF

J: TRBJ2-3
V: TRBV6-5
size: NA
CDR3: ATKMRTGPSDTQY

J: TRBJ2-2
V: TRBV7-6
size: NA
CDR3: ASSLGGPNTGELF